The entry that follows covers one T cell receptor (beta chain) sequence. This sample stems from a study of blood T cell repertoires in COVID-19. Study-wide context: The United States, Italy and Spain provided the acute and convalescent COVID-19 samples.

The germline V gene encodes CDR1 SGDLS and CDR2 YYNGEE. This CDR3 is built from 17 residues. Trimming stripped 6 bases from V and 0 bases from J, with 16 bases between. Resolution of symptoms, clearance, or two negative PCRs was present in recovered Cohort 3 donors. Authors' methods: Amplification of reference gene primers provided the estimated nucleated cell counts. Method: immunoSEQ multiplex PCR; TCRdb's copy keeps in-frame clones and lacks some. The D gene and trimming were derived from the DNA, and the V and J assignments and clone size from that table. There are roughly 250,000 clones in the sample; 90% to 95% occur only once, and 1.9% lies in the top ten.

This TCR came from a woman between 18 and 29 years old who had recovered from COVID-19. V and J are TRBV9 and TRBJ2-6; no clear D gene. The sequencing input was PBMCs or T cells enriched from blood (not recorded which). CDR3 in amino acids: CASTANPGSSGANVLTF. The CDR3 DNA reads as TGTGCCAGCACCGCCAATCCCGGTTCCTCTGGGGCCAACGTCCTGACTTTC.